Shown below are 25 T cell receptor beta chains from a single sample sequenced in a study. From the 5' RACE reads, TCRdb called clonotypes with MiXCR, one entry per CDR3 protein. The sample has around 50,000 distinct CDR3 sequences; about 25% are singletons. Cells sorted as Tregs were CD4+, CD25+ and CD127-/low. The sample taken for sequencing was tumor-infiltrating Tregs sorted from the breast tumor. These TCRs come from a female donor with breast cancer.

This clonotype has more than one count but fewer than ten. This rearrangement joins TRBV4-2 to TRBJ2-1; TRBD1 agrees at 8 bases. The CDR3 runs to 18 residues. Germline assignment: CDR1 LGHNA and CDR2 YNFKEQ. V shed 4 bases and J 0 bases; nucleotides not matched to a gene: 11. The CDR3, as DNA: TGTGCCAGCAGCCCAAGGACAGGGCATTTTAGCTCCTACAATGAGCAGTTCTTC. This codes for CASSPRTGHFSSYNEQFF.

This clonotype was found many times. The chain employs TRBV5-1 and TRBJ2-5; no clear D gene. CDR3 size: 17 residues. The ends were cut back, 4 bases at V and 0 bases at J, with 19 bases in the middle. Germline assignment: CDR1 SGHRS and CDR2 YFSETQ. The CDR3, as DNA: TGCGCCAGCAGCCCAGCCCTATCACAACCGTACCAAGAGACCCAGTACTTC. Its protein is CASSPALSQPYQETQYF.

The chain joins TRBV30 to TRBJ1-1; D not certain. Germline values: CDR1 GTSNPN, CDR2 SVGIG (reference sequence). CDR3 length: 12 amino acids. V was cut by 1 base and J by 1 base, with 4 bases left in between. Written as DNA, the CDR3 is TGTGCCTGGAGTGGGAGGAACACTGAAGCTTTCTTT. Residues: CAWSGRNTEAFF.

The chain is built from TRBV12-3 or TRBV12-4 and TRBJ1-2; perhaps TRBD1 as D (6 bases). CDR3 size: 14 residues. The germline V and J ends were trimmed by 2 bases and 10 bases, with 17 bases remaining between them. The CDR3 reads CASSLNEDSLPYTF. The CDR3 coding sequence is TGTGCCAGCAGTTTAAACGAGGACAGTTTACCCTACACCTTC.

This sequence joins TRBV30 and TRBJ2-4; 8 bases are a match to TRBD2. V lost 3 bases, J lost 5 bases, and 12 bases stayed unmatched. Germline V gene lookup returns CDR1 GTSNPN and CDR2 SVGIG (reference sequence). The CDR3 contains 16 residues. The CDR3 loop reads CAWSHGRGRVENIQYF. The CDR3 coding sequence is TGTGCCTGGAGCCACGGGAGGGGTCGGGTGGAAAACATTCAGTACTTC.

This clonotype was recorded a few times. The chain's CDR3 is CASSQARAGPQHF. In DNA form, the CDR3 reads TGTGCCAGCAGCCAAGCCCGCGCGGGGCCCCAGCATTTT. The rearrangement links TRBV3-1 to TRBJ1-5, with unresolved D. The V end was cut by 1 base, the J end by 9 bases, with 10 bases between. The germline CDR1 and CDR2 sequences are LGHDT and YNNKEL (reference sequence). This CDR3 is built from 13 residues.

A word on this clonotype: At one end, the junction sequence differs from germline, possibly due to a read error. V gene TRBV5-5 combines with J gene TRBJ2-7; the D gene is possibly TRBD1 (5 bases). CDR3 size: 15 residues. From germline, CDR1 is SGHKS and CDR2 YYEKEE (reference sequence). DNA for the CDR3: TGTGCCAGCAGCGTCGACAGTTTGAGCTCCAACGAGCAGTACTTC. Amino acid sequence: CASSVDSLSSNEQYF. Using reference TRBV5-5 and TRBJ2-7 for the parts outside the CDR3, the full variable domain is DAGVTQSPTHLIKTRGQQVTLRCSPISGHKSVSWYQQVLGQGPQFIFQYYEKEERGRGNFPDRFSARQFPNYSSELNVNALLLGDSALYLCASSVDSLSSNEQYFGPGTRLTVT.

This chain joins TRBV29-1 and TRBJ1-1, with 7 positions matching TRBD1. The CDR3 is made up of 13 amino acids. The J segment lost 1 base and the V segment lost 5 bases, leaving 4 bases of the junction unmatched. From germline, CDR1 is SQVTM and CDR2 ANQGSEA. The CDR3 nucleotides read TGCAGCGTTCTCCGGGACAGGAACACTGAAGCTTTCTTT. It specifies CSVLRDRNTEAFF.

The rearrangement joins TRBV7-9 to TRBJ2-2, with 12 bases that match TRBD2. Germline trimming cut 5 bases from V and 13 bases from J; bases unmatched to any gene: 14. CDR1 and CDR2 (germline): SEHNR, FQNEAQ (reference sequence). This CDR3 region has 16 residues. CDR3 sequence: CASSLGLAGTQPGLFF. The CDR3 nucleotides are TGTGCCAGCAGCCTCGGACTAGCGGGGACTCAACCGGGGCTGTTTTTT.

This clonotype came up many times. The chain couples TRBV5-1 to TRBJ1-5; D is possibly TRBD1 (5 bases). V gave up 4 bases and J gave up 2 bases, with 13 bases separating them. The CDR3 loop spans 15 amino acids. The germline gives CDR1 SGHRS, CDR2 YFSETQ. Here the CDR3 DNA reads TGCGCCAGCAGCGTTCAAGGGGACGGCAATCAGCCCCAGCATTTT. It translates to CASSVQGDGNQPQHF.

The chain uses TRBV28 and TRBJ1-4, with D unclear. Trimming took off 6 bases at V and 0 bases at J, with 11 bases between the two ends. Germline lookup yields CDR1 MDHEN and CDR2 SYDVKM. This CDR3 spans 15 amino acids. Here the CDR3 reads CASRGWLATNEKLFF. The CDR3 DNA sequence: TGTGCCAGCAGAGGATGGTTAGCAACTAATGAAAAACTGTTTTTT.

Worth noting for this clonotype: A much larger clone lies one base from this, so it may be a read error. The J gene is TRBJ2-5, the V gene TRBV7-3; the D is unclear. The CDR3 has 16 residues. CDR1 is SGHTA, CDR2 FQGTGA, per germline. CDR3 nucleotide sequence: TGTGCCAGCAGTCACGGTCCCCGGGCACTCCAAAAGACCCAGTACTTC. This sequence encodes CASSHGPRALQKTQYF.

Here the CDR3 DNA reads TGCAGTGCTAGATTCCCCGGTAGCGGGAACACCGGGGAGCTGTTTTTT. Its translation: CSARFPGSGNTGELFF. The chain is built from TRBV20-1 and TRBJ2-2, with a possible D match to TRBD2 (6 bases). Germline-derived CDR1 and CDR2 are DFQATT and SNEGSKA (reference sequence). The CDR3 contains 16 residues. Trimming took off 2 bases at V and 1 base at J, with 14 bases between the two ends.

This clonotype showed up just a few times. The V gene is TRBV15, the J gene TRBJ2-1; D gene ambiguous. The V gene's germline CDR1 is LNHNV and CDR2 YYDKDF (reference sequence). The CDR3 sequence is 15 residues long. The V and J ends lost 1 base and 5 bases respectively, with 12 bases between them. The CDR3, as DNA: TGTGCCACCAGCAGAGTCAGGCTTCTGAACAATGAGCAGTTCTTC. Encoded protein: CATSRVRLLNNEQFF. Together with reference TRBV15 and TRBJ2-1, the CDR3 gives the full variable domain: DAMVIQNPRYQVTQFGKPVTLSCSQTLNHNVMYWYQQKSSQAPKLLFHYYDKDFNNEADTPDNFQSRRPNTSFCFLDIRSPGLGDTAMYLCATSRVRLLNNEQFFGPGTRLTVL.

At least ten counts were recorded for this clonotype. The V gene is TRBV7-3, the J gene TRBJ2-3; a weak D match, TRBD2 (6 bases). The CDR3 length is 15 residues. Trimming shortened V by 4 bases and J by 2 bases, and 13 bases separated the two germline ends. Germline-derived CDR1 and CDR2 are SGHTA and FQGTGA. In nucleotides, the CDR3 is TGTGCCAGCAGCTCCCCCGGAGGGGACACAGATACGCAGTATTTT. This encodes CASSSPGGDTDTQYF. Full variable domain (outside the CDR3, taken from reference TRBV7-3 and TRBJ2-3): GAGVSQTPSNKVTEKGKYVELRCDPISGHTALYWYRQSLGQGPEFLIYFQGTGAADDSGLPNDRFFAVRPEGSVSTLKIQRTERGDSAVYLCASSSPGGDTDTQYFGPGTRLTVL.

The gene calls are TRBV28 and TRBJ2-1; D ambiguous. This CDR3 is built from 14 residues. With 5 bases removed from V and 9 bases from J, the gap between germline ends came to 17 bases. Germline-derived CDR1 and CDR2 are MDHEN and SYDVKM. The CDR3 sequence: CASSQSPLRSEQFF. In DNA, the CDR3 is TGTGCCAGCAGTCAATCCCCCCTAAGGTCTGAGCAGTTCTTC.

The sample holds a few counts of this clonotype. This chain uses TRBV5-1 with TRBJ2-3, with D uncertain. CDR1 is SGHRS and CDR2 is YFSETQ in the germline V gene. The CDR3 length is 15 residues. The V end was cut by 3 bases, the J end by 0 bases, with 11 bases between. This CDR3 reads CASSSLGRSTDTQYF. As DNA, the CDR3 is TGCGCCAGCAGCTCCCTCGGGCGGAGCACAGATACGCAGTATTTT.

As to this clonotype: A much larger clone differs by one base, so this may be a read error. The chain carries TRBV6-1 and TRBJ1-1; D not certain. Germline V lookup: CDR1 MNHNS, CDR2 SASEGT. The CDR3 totals 14 residues. The CDR3 protein is CASSDLRGNTGAFF. CDR3 coding DNA: TGTGCCAGCAGTGATTTACGAGGGAACACTGGAGCTTTCTTT.

This rearrangement joins TRBV10-3 to TRBJ2-3; D remains unclear. The CDR3 extends over 11 amino acids. V gave up 5 bases and J gave up 5 bases, with 5 bases separating them. The germline CDR1 and CDR2 sequences are ENHRY and SYGVKD. The chain's CDR3 is CAISNLDTQYF. The DNA for the CDR3 is TGTGCCATCAGTAATCTAGATACGCAGTATTTT.

The chain recombines TRBV29-1 with TRBJ2-7; D is possibly TRBD1 or TRBD2 (5 bases each). Germline assignment: CDR1 SQVTM and CDR2 ANQGSEA. The CDR3 consists of 13 residues. The V gene lost 3 bases and the J gene lost 3 bases, with 12 bases spanning the gap. The CDR3 DNA reads as TGCAGCGTTGATGGGGGTGGTAACTACGAGCAGTACTTC. Amino acids: CSVDGGGNYEQYF.

This chain joins TRBV12-3 or TRBV12-4 and TRBJ2-2; D not certain. The CDR3 contains 14 residues. The ends were cut back, 6 bases at V and 3 bases at J, with 11 bases in the middle. The CDR3 loop reads CASRALADTGELFF. The DNA of the CDR3 is TGTGCCAGCAGAGCCCTCGCGGACACCGGGGAGCTGTTTTTT.

The V call is TRBV6-5, the J call TRBJ2-5, with D possibly being TRBD1 (5 bases). V shed 7 bases and J shed 1 base, with 10 bases lying between them. CDR1 and CDR2 from the germline V gene are MNHEY and SVGAGI. The CDR3 is made up of 13 amino acids. The CDR3 nucleotides are TGTGCCAGCAAGGACAAGGCCCAAGAGACCCAGTACTTC. This sequence encodes CASKDKAQETQYF.

V and J are TRBV29-1 and TRBJ1-2; D is possibly TRBD1 (5 bases). The CDR3 length is 13 residues. V gave up 6 bases and J gave up 0 bases, with 11 bases separating them. Germline V gene data show CDR1 as SQVTM and CDR2 as ANQGSEA. CDR3 DNA: TGCAGCGTCACAGACAGTTCTAACTATGGCTACACCTTC. It translates to CSVTDSSNYGYTF.

Only a few counts were recorded for this clonotype. The chain links TRBV5-1 to TRBJ1-2, with 7 nucleotides matching TRBD1. V lost 6 bases, J lost 2 bases, and 7 bases stayed unmatched. The CDR3 runs to 14 residues. CDR1 SGHRS and CDR2 YFSETQ come from the germline V gene. In DNA, the CDR3 is TGCGCCAGCACCCCTCGACAGGGAAACTATGGCTACACCTTC. This gives the protein CASTPRQGNYGYTF.

This clonotype was detected only a few times. The chain combines TRBV29-1 with TRBJ1-1; no reliable D call. Germline CDR1 and CDR2: SQVTM and ANQGSEA. V was trimmed by 0 bases and J by 4 bases, leaving 12 bases between them. This CDR3 is built from 14 residues. CDR3 sequence (DNA): TGCAGCGTTGAAGAAAAGTTAAGAGGCACTGAAGCTTTCTTT. This sequence encodes CSVEEKLRGTEAFF. The variable domain in full, with the rest retrieved from reference TRBV29-1 and TRBJ1-1, is SAVISQKPSRDICQRGTSLTIQCQVDSQVTMMFWYRQQPGQSLTLIATANQGSEATYESGFVIDKFPISRPNLTFSTLTVSNMSPEDSSIYLCSVEEKLRGTEAFFGQGTRLTVV.